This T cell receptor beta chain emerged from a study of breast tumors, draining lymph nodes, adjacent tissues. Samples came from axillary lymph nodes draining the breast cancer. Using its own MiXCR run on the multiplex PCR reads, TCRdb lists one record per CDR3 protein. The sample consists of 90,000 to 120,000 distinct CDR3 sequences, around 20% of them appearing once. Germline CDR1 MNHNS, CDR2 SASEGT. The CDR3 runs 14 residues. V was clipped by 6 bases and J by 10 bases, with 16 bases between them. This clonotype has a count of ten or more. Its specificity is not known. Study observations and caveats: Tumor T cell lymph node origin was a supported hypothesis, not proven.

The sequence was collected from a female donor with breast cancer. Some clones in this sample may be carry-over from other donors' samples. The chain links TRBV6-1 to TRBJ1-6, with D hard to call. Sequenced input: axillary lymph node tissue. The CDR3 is CASSDRPIGSPLHF. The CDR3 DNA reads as TGTGCCAGCAGCGACCGTCCCATCGGGTCACCCCTCCACTTT.